One and the same sample provided the 14 T cell receptor beta chains below, sequenced in a study of shared clonotypes between healthy human individuals. Measured with immunoSEQ multiplex PCR; TCRdb has only the in-frame clones, and not every one. The data show 2.5 million or so clones, roughly 92% seen once. Specimen: naive CD4+ T cells sorted from blood. The subset is: CD45RA+ positively selected. Receptor source: a man aged 18 to 29 in good health.

As concerns this clone: Other DNA sequences in this sample translate to the same CDR3. The genes are TRBV11-2 and TRBJ2-2; no clear D. This CDR3 has 12 residues. V shed 1 base and J shed 6 bases, with 3 bases lying between them. Germline-derived CDR1 and CDR2 are SGHAT and FQNNGV. This CDR3 reads CASSLGAGELFF. CDR3 DNA sequence: TGTGCCAGCAGCTTAGGTGCCGGGGAGCTGTTTTTT.

CDR3 residues: CAWGSSYNEQFF. The DNA for the CDR3 is TGTGCCTGGGGGTCTTCCTACAATGAGCAGTTCTTC. The chain uses TRBV30 and TRBJ2-1; D call uncertain. Trimming cost V 5 bases and J 1 base, with 6 bases left between them. The germline gives CDR1 GTSNPN, CDR2 SVGIG (reference sequence). The CDR3 spans 12 residues.

In the case of this clone: This specimen includes other DNA sequences encoding the same CDR3. The chain has TRBV7-2 and TRBJ2-7; 15 positions match TRBD2. The trim removed 5 bases at V and 6 bases at J, leaving 5 bases unmatched. The germline V gene has CDR1 SGHTA and CDR2 FQGNSA. The CDR3 runs to 15 residues. CDR3 region: CASSLGLAGGREQYF. CDR3 nucleotide sequence: TGTGCCAGCAGCCTGGGACTAGCGGGAGGCCGCGAGCAGTACTTC. The whole variable domain, filled in from reference TRBV7-2 and TRBJ2-7, reads GAGVSQSPSNKVTEKGKDVELRCDPISGHTALYWYRQSLGQGLEFLIYFQGNSAPDKSGLPSDRFSAERTGGSVSTLTIQRTQQEDSAVYLCASSLGLAGGREQYFGPGTRLTVT.

This sequence joins TRBV28 and TRBJ1-5; perhaps TRBD1 as D (5 bases). This CDR3 has 15 residues. With 5 bases removed from V and 0 bases from J, the gap between germline ends came to 11 bases. Germline V lookup: CDR1 MDHEN, CDR2 SYDVKM. This chain's CDR3 is CASSIGGDSNQPQHF. Here the CDR3 DNA reads TGTGCCAGCAGTATCGGGGGTGATAGCAATCAGCCCCAGCATTTT.

For this clone: Other nucleotide sequences from this sample produce the same CDR3. The rearrangement uses TRBV10-1 and TRBJ1-1; the D gene is possibly TRBD1 (5 bases). With 6 bases removed from V and 1 base from J, the gap between germline ends came to 12 bases. The CDR3 consists of 14 residues. Germline V CDR1 and CDR2: WNHNN, SYGVQD (reference sequence). CDR3 amino acids: CASSPGTGNTEAFF. CDR3 DNA: TGCGCCAGCAGCCCCGGGACGGGGAACACTGAAGCTTTCTTT.

Notes on this clone: Mismatch with germline at one junction end may stem from a read error. V usage is TRBV7-7 and J usage is TRBJ2-3; 10 positions agree with TRBD2. The germline gives CDR1 SSHAT, CDR2 FNYEAQ (reference sequence). This CDR3 spans 16 amino acids. The CDR3: CASSLNSGGASDTQYF. CDR3 nucleotide sequence: TGTGCTAGCAGCTTAAACAGCGGGGGGGCCTCAGATACGCAGTATTTT.

The genes are TRBV5-4 and TRBJ1-2; the match to TRBD1 covers 8 bases. The CDR3 length is 14 residues. Germline lookup yields CDR1 SGHNT and CDR2 YYREEE (reference sequence). The trim removed 2 bases at V and 8 bases at J, leaving 8 bases unmatched. CDR3 coding DNA: TGTGCCAGCAGCTTCCCGCCCGACAGGGGCGGCTACACCTTC. Translated, it gives CASSFPPDRGGYTF.

The gene calls are TRBV15 and TRBJ2-7; 7 bases line up with TRBD1. Germline values: CDR1 LNHNV, CDR2 YYDKDF (reference sequence). V was pared by 7 bases and J by 0 bases, with 3 bases of the junction left unmatched. CDR3 length: 13 residues. The CDR3 sequence is CATMGQRSYEQYF. DNA for the CDR3: TGTGCCACCATGGGACAGCGCTCCTACGAGCAGTACTTC.

Comment on this clone: Within the sample, other DNA sequences also encode this same CDR3. The chain carries TRBV19 and TRBJ2-4, with TRBD1 matching 9 bases. Germline V gene data show CDR1 as LNHDA and CDR2 as SQIVND (reference sequence). This CDR3 contains 14 residues. V was pared by 6 bases and J by 1 base, with 1 base of the junction left unmatched. The CDR3 loop is CASSGQGAKNIQYF. Written as DNA, the CDR3 is TGTGCCAGTAGCGGACAGGGGGCCAAAAACATTCAGTACTTC.

The chain joins TRBV11-2 to TRBJ2-3; D may be TRBD1 (6 bases). Trimming shortened V by 5 bases and J by 3 bases, and 15 bases separated the two germline ends. The CDR3 length is 15 residues. The germline CDR1 and CDR2 sequences are SGHAT and FQNNGV. CDR3 bases: TGTGCCAGCAGCCCCCAGGGGTCGGCAACAGATACGCAGTATTTT. Protein sequence: CASSPQGSATDTQYF.

Remarks on this clone: The same CDR3 is also encoded by other DNA sequences in this sample. This chain uses TRBV5-5 with TRBJ1-1, with D perhaps TRBD1 (5 bases). The CDR3 extends over 13 amino acids. Germline lookup yields CDR1 SGHKS and CDR2 YYEKEE (reference sequence). V was cut by 3 bases and J by 1 base, with 7 bases left in between. The CDR3 region has the DNA TGTGCCAGCAGCTCGCAGGGGAACACTGAAGCTTTCTTT. The encoded protein is CASSSQGNTEAFF.

A note on this clone: One end of the junction is discordant with germline, which a read error may explain. The chain links TRBV6-1 to TRBJ1-1; TRBD1 matches 8 bases. CDR1 and CDR2 (germline): MNHNS, SASEGT. The CDR3 consists of 17 residues. The CDR3 sequence is CASTEIWGQAGNTEAFF. In nucleotides, the CDR3 is TGTGCCAGCACTGAAATTTGGGGACAGGCGGGTAACACTGAAGCTTTCTTT.

J is TRBJ1-2 and V is TRBV30, with TRBD1 matching 9 bases. Germline loops: CDR1 GTSNPN, CDR2 SVGIG (reference sequence). The CDR3 is 13 amino acids. The junction had 5 bases not matched to a gene; V was cut back by 3 bases and J by 6 bases. The CDR3 is CAWRGQGRNGYTF. CDR3 DNA: TGTGCCTGGAGGGGACAGGGAAGAAATGGCTACACCTTC.

V and J are TRBV5-4 and TRBJ2-1; 7 bases fit TRBD1. CDR3 size: 13 residues. Germline CDR1 is SGHNT and CDR2 is YYREEE (reference sequence). The junction had 8 bases not matched to a gene; V was cut back by 4 bases and J by 10 bases. Here the CDR3 reads CASSLPDRVEQFF. The CDR3, as DNA: TGTGCCAGCAGCCTCCCCGACAGGGTAGAGCAGTTCTTC.